This T cell receptor (beta chain) was sequenced during a study of chemoradiotherapy in HPV16-positive cancers. Some clones are missing from TCRdb's copy, which holds only in-frame ones; the method was immunoSEQ multiplex PCR. The sample lists hundreds of clones; 75% to 85% were seen once. The CDR3 has 12 amino acids. Trimming left V 1 base short and J 11 bases short, with 9 bases between. Germline lookup yields CDR1 LNHDA and CDR2 SQIVND (reference sequence). This material consisted of tumor tissue, taken from a patient who underwent chemoradiotherapy. The clonotype was recovered from a human donor with HPV-associated anogenital cancer. The chain joins TRBV19 to TRBJ1-5; a possible D gene is TRBD1 (6 bases). The CDR3 DNA follows: TGTGCCAGTAGTATAGGGGGGCTGGCCCAGCATTTT. It is translated as CASSIGGLAQHF.